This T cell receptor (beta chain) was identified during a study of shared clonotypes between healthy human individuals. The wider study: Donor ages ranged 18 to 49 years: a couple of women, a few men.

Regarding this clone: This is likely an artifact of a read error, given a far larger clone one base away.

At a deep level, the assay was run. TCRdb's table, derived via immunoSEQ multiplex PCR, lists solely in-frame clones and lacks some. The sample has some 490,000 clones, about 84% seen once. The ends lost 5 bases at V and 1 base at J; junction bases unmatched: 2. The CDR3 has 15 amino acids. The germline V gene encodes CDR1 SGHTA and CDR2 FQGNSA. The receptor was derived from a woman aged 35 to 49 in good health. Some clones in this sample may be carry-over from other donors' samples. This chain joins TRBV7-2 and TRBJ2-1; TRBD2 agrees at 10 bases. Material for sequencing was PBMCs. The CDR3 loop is CASSPSGRSYNEQFF. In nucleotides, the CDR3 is TGTGCCAGCAGCCCTAGCGGGAGATCCTACAATGAGCAGTTCTTC.